This T cell receptor beta chain derives from a study of cytomegalovirus exposure and HLA in healthy donors (dated by TCRdb to the late 2010s). Looking at the study overall: An earlier analysis of 587 of the donors reported about 250 Gb of sequence data and roughly 100 million unique TCR beta sequences from 150 million to 200 million T cells. An early release covering more than 500 HLA-typed donors comprised roughly 300 gigabases of sequencing data and roughly 85 million unique TCR sequences. The genetic ancestry cluster associated with self-reported Caucasian donors included 81% of the roughly 360 genotyped donors. The study aimed to test whether cataloging public T cell receptors could reveal signatures of past pathogen exposure. The study used immunosequencing to profile the T cell repertoires of 600 to 850 subjects and linked those repertoires to cytomegalovirus serostatus. Along with the 666-subject first cohort, a separate validation cohort of over 90 different subjects was used. The study combined high-throughput TCR immunosequencing, statistical association of individual TCRs with disease status, and machine learning to predict cytomegalovirus infection status. In a later analysis, previously published TCR beta repertoires from some 640 donors were re-analyzed and high-resolution HLA genotyping was added so that TCR occurrence patterns could be studied. In the later analysis, no new phenotypic data were used to find candidate immune exposures; instead, reliance was placed on TCR beta sequences and their occurrence across donors. To decide whether each TCR beta V gene segment behaved as functional or pseudogenic, an earlier analysis of some 600 of the donors relied on high-throughput TCR beta sequencing. Alongside the repertoire data, information on donor age, sex, ethnicity and CMV serostatus was compiled. In a later genetic analysis, genome-wide SNP genotypes for about three fifths of the 666 donors were used, and that subset was treated as a discovery cohort. Every repertoire in the discovery cohort had been generated on one and the same sequencing platform. Class I and class II HLA loci were covered by the typing at four-digit resolution. The number of typed donors differed by locus: about 629-640 for A, B, C, DRB1 and DQB1; approximately 540 for DQA1; approximately 610 for DPA1; and 450 to 480 for DPB1. About five DR-DQ haplotypes were treated as single units for association and clustering because of strong linkage in the cohort. Among 398 genotyped donors of the cohort, an average of approximately 240,000 unique TCR beta nucleotide sequences was sequenced per donor, of which 15% to 20% were non-productive. Paper-wide results and their limitations: In a later analysis, TCR association rates were found to vary across HLA loci, with the most associated TCRs seen for DRB1 alleles and the fewest for HLA-C alleles. A later genetic analysis associated a missense DCLRE1C variant with V-gene and J-gene trimming of TCR beta chains, and an independent cohort replicated the association. In a later genetic analysis, fewer N-insertions in productive TCRs were reported among donors in an Asian-associated ancestry cluster than the approximately 670-donor mean. The earlier analysis of approximately 590 of the donors excluded roughly 16 rarely observed V segments, including chromosome 9 orphons, because counts were too low. Linkage disequilibrium might explain the correlated functional status among segregating V segments, but an unknown experimental factor could not be excluded. A cluster of highly shared sequence variants was judged likely to be a technical artifact of the sequencing pipeline. Specific HLA alleles were associated with roughly 16,000 TCR beta sequences at a false discovery rate of 0.05 in a later analysis. In both the original and validation cohorts, the classifier was reported to diagnose cytomegalovirus status with high specificity and sensitivity. The presence/absence analyses assumed that sequencing depth was roughly uniform across donors, and that assumption may not be true. Broadly in line with IMGT annotations, most TCR beta V segments showed up in productive rearrangements about 90% or about 30% of the time in an earlier analysis of approximately 600 of the donors. Three of the identified cytomegalovirus-associated TCR beta chains were confirmed in vitro to be specific for cytomegalovirus antigens. CMV serostatus was the only immune exposure information available for the cohort. This cohort had only TCR beta chains sequenced, and the lack of alpha or paired-chain data limited which features could be detected. The study listed 150 to 200 TCR beta chains as associated with cytomegalovirus. The authors suggested that the approach could potentially be generalized to other disease states and immunological phenotypes. In a later analysis, HLA-associated TCR beta chains were found to be more clonally expanded and to have lower generation probabilities than equally common non-associated chains. A further reported finding was that TCR beta sequences accurately predicted the HLA-A and HLA-B alleles for most subjects in the first cohort. Most TCR sequences were seen in very few donors, while some public TCRs were found in many individuals. HLA typing was unavailable for some donors at each locus, so association tests used only the typed subset. A later analysis found that most CMV-associated TCR beta chains appeared HLA-restricted, with HLA associations seemingly driven largely by CMV exposure. Several of the top co-occurrence clusters appeared to be linked to parvovirus B19, influenza, CMV and Epstein-Barr virus, according to a later analysis. The 87-base-pair reads could not distinguish some IMGT-functional V segments, including TRBV6-2 and TRBV6-3, so those segments were excluded. When HLA alleles, especially DR and DQ, strongly co-occurred, attributing TCR associations to individual alleles was difficult.

The cohort consisted of 670 or so healthy bone marrow donors. At the time of sampling, all cohort members were nominally healthy, though unrecorded immune exposures were likely present. The donor was CMV seronegative and belonged to the group of several hundred seronegative cohort members. Every donor gave a peripheral blood sample, and the peripheral blood mononuclear cells from that sample were used for TCR beta sequencing. Genomic DNA was extracted from the blood cell samples with the Qiagen DNeasy Blood Extraction Kit. The CDR3, cysteine through phenylalanine, is 15 amino acids long. The kept DNA is CDR3 alone, 45 bases in frame from the first base. CDR1 and CDR2 (GTSNPN, SVGIG) derive from the germline V gene (reference sequence). A word on this clone: Its antigen is currently not known. An end of the junction does not agree with germline; a read error may underlie this.

Libraries were prepared through the immunoSEQ multiplex PCR assay. A mixture of 60 forward primers for TCR Vbeta segments and 13 reverse primers for TCR Jbeta segments was used in the multiplex PCR. Amplification of the CDR3 region of rearranged TCR beta genes was performed with a multiplex PCR assay on genomic DNA. The amplified TCR beta libraries were sequenced on the Illumina HiSeq System as 87-base-pair reads. The authors processed their data as follows. In a later analysis, approximately 74 million unique TCR beta chains were counted across the roughly 670 repertoires, and roughly 10 million of these chains were shared by at least two donors. To remove PCR and sequencing errors, raw reads were error-corrected and collapsed into unique sequences using a nearest-neighbor algorithm that merged closely related sequences. Alignment of CDR3 sequences to IMGT reference sequences was used to assign V, D and J gene segments. For a sequence to be retained, a match of at least six nucleotides was required to both a V gene segment and a J gene segment. A rearrangement was called productive if the CDR3 had no stop codons and remained in frame with V and J, and every other rearrangement was called non-productive. CDR3 was defined according to IMGT convention as the region running from the second conserved V-encoded cysteine to the conserved J-encoded phenylalanine. The earlier analysis of about 500 of the donors excluded sequences that lacked an unambiguous match to a single V gene segment. In an earlier analysis of several hundred of the donors, V segments were called functional above 56.7% productive rearrangements and were called segregating when the between-donor standard deviation exceeded 5%. A statistical classification framework was built for diagnosing cytomegalovirus status from the catalog of TCR beta chain sequences. In a later analysis, TCR nucleotide sequences were compared against IMGT/GENE-DB human TR gene sequences so that V and J genes could be assigned. Using the TCRdist pipeline, a later analysis assigned CDR3 sequences along with most-parsimonious VDJ recombination scenarios. In a later analysis, each TCR beta chain was defined by its CDR3 amino acid sequence together with its V-gene family, and reads without a unique V-gene family were excluded. In a later analysis, 450 to 600 highly shared, low-generation-probability nucleotide sequences were removed to address suspected cross-contamination and a sequencing artifact. For each public chain, a later analysis derived a clonal expansion index from normalized ranks of inferred template counts within each repertoire. A later analysis computed generation probabilities with a VDJ recombination model fitted to out-of-frame rearrangements, and checked the results against IGoR. A later analysis scored TCR-TCR, TCR-HLA and TCR-CMV co-occurrence with hypergeometric tests, applying a repertoire-size bias correction to TCR pairs. False discovery rates were estimated in a later analysis by permuting HLA or CMV assignments 20 times. A later analysis grouped co-occurring TCRs with DBSCAN, adding TCRdist sequence similarity when clustering within HLA-allele-positive subsets. Co-occurrence clustering excluded repertoires with fewer than 30,000 or more than 120,000 public chains, plus five with anomalous nucleotide sharing. TCRdb's version of the immuneACCESS table is confined to in-frame rearrangements and falls short of the full clone set. An unresolved V gene accounts for under half of the shortfall where checked; the remainder is of unknown origin. V, J and clone size derive from that table, while D and trimming were established from the DNA sequence. The sample's records list 150,000 or so clones. Clones ranked in the top ten supply about 2.3% of the sample.

The origin of this receptor is a woman between 18 and 29 years old in good health and CMV-seronegative. This chain is built from TRBV30 and TRBJ1-1, with a weak D call of TRBD1 (6 bases match). The source material was PBMCs. CDR3 loop: CAWSVFGQTNAEAFF. The DNA sequence is TGTGCCTGGAGTGTATTCGGACAGACGAACGCTGAAGCTTTCTTT.